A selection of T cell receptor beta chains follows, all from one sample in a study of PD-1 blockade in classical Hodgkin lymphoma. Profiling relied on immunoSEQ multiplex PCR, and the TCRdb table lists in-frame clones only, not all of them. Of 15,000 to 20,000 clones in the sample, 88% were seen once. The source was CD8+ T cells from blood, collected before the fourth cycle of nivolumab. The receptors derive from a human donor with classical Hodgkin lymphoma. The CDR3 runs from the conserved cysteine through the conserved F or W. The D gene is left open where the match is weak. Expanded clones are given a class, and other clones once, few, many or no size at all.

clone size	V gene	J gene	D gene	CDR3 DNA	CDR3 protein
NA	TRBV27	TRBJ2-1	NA	TGTGCCAGCAGTTGGGACCGGAGCTCCTACAATGAGCAGTTCTTC	CASSWDRSSYNEQFF
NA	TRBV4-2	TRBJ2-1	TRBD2	TGTGCCAGCAGCCAAGGTCCACTAGCGGGAGGCTGGCAGTTCTTC	CASSQGPLAGGWQFF
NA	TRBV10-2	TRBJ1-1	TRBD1	TGCGCCAGCGGGGACAGAAGCCACACTGAAGCTTTCTTT	CASGDRSHTEAFF
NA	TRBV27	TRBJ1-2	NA	TGTGCCAGCAGCGGGGACAAAGGCTACACCTTC	CASSGDKGYTF
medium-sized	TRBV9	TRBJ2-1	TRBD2	TGTGCCAGCAGCCCAGGGGGGACTAGCGGTTACAATGAGCAGTTCTTC	CASSPGGTSGYNEQFF
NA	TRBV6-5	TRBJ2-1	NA	TGTGCCAGCAGGCTCGAGGGGACGGGGTACAATGAGCAGTTCTTC	CASRLEGTGYNEQFF
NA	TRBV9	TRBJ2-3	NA	TGTGCCAGCAGCGTCTATCAAGGGCGCTTAACAGATACGCAGTATTTT	CASSVYQGRLTDTQYF
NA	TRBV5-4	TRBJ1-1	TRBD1	TGTGCCAGCAGCCCATATCGGGGGACAGGGGTCACTGAAGCTTTCTTT	CASSPYRGTGVTEAFF
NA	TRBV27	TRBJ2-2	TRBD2	TGTGCCAGCAGTTTTCTTAGCGGGAGGGCCGCGACCGGGGAGCTGTTTTTT	CASSFLSGRAATGELFF
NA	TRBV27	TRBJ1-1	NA	TGTGCCAGCAGTTCCCCGGGGGCAAACACTGAAGCTTTCTTT	CASSSPGANTEAFF
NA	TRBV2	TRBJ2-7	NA	TGTGCCAGCAGTGTCACTAGGATGAGCTCCTACGAGCAGTACTTC	CASSVTRMSSYEQYF
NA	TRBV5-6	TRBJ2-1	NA	TGTGCCAGCAGCTTGGGGACGGGAGAGAGCTACAATGAGCAGTTCTTC	CASSLGTGESYNEQFF
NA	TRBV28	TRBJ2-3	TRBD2	TGTGCCAGCAGCCTGGGACTAGCGGGAGGGATTAGCACAGATACGCAGTATTTT	CASSLGLAGGISTDTQYF
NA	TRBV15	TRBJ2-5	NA	TGTGCCACCAGCAGGAGAGGGGACGGTAGAGAGACCCAGTACTTC	CATSRRGDGRETQYF
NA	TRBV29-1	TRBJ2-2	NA	TGCAGCGGTGGGCCCCGGAACACCGGGGAGCTGTTTTTT	CSGGPRNTGELFF
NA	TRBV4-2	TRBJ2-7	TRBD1	TGTGCCAGCAGCCAAGATTTCGGACAGGCCTACGAGCAGTACTTC	CASSQDFGQAYEQYF
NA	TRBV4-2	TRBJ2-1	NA	TGTGCCAGCAGCCAACGCGCCCAGGGTTCCAATGAGCAGTTCTTC	CASSQRAQGSNEQFF
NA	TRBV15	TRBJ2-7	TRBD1	TGTGCCACCAGCCCGGGACAGGGCTACGAGCAGTACTTC	CATSPGQGYEQYF
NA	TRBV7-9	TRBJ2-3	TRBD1	TGTGCCAGCAGCCATCCTCAGGACAGGGGCACAGATACGCAGTATTTT	CASSHPQDRGTDTQYF
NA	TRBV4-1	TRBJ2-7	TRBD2	TGCGCCAGCAGCCAAGTTGGCGGGAGTAGCTCCTACGAGCAGTACTTC	CASSQVGGSSSYEQYF
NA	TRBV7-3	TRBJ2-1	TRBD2	TGTGCCAGCAGCTTGCCGGGGACTAGCGGGAGTAGGGGTGAGCAGTTCTTC	CASSLPGTSGSRGEQFF
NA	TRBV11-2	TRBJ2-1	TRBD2	TGTGCCAGCAGCTTAGGGCGGACTAGCGGGAGACTTAAGCAGTTCTTC	CASSLGRTSGRLKQFF
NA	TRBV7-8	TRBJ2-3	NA	TGTGCCAGCAGCTTGGGACACTCGAGCACAGATACGCAGTATTTT	CASSLGHSSTDTQYF
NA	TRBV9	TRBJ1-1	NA	TGTGCCAGCAGCGTAGGTGGGACGCCGAACACTGAAGCTTTCTTT	CASSVGGTPNTEAFF
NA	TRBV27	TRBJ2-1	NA	TGTGCCAGCAGTCCCGACTACCATGAGCAGTTCTTC	CASSPDYHEQFF
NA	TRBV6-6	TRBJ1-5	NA	TGTGCCAGCAGTTACACTCAGAGCAATCAGCCCCAGCATTTT	CASSYTQSNQPQHF
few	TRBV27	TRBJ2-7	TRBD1	TGTGCCAGCAGTCAACCGGACAGGGCGTACGAGCAGTACTTC	CASSQPDRAYEQYF
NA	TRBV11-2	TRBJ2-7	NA	TGTGCCAGCAGCTTAGTGTCCTACGAGCAGTACTTC	CASSLVSYEQYF
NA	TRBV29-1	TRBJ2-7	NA	TGCAGCGTTGTAGGAGGGAGGGGGGACAGAGGATACGAGCAGTACTTC	CSVVGGRGDRGYEQYF
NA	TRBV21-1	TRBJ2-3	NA	TGTGCCACCAAAACCGGGACACCGGGCACAGATACGCAGTATTTT	CATKTGTPGTDTQYF
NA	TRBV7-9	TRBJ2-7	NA	TGTGCCAGCAGCTCGCCGGGGGCCGAGCAGTACTTC	CASSSPGAEQYF
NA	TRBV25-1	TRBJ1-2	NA	TGTGCCAGCAGTGAATGGGGGCAGGGACACTATGGCTACACCTTC	CASSEWGQGHYGYTF
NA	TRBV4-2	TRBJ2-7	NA	TGTGCCAGCAGCCCCGGAGGCTACGAGCAGTACTTC	CASSPGGYEQYF
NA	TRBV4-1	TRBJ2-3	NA	TGCGCCAGCAGCCAAGATCCCCCGGTGAGCACAGATACGCAGTATTTT	CASSQDPPVSTDTQYF
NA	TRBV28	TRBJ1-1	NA	TGTGCCACCCGAGACAGTTTGAACACTGAAGCTTTCTTT	CATRDSLNTEAFF
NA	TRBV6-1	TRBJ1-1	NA	TGTGCCAGCCCCATGGGCCCCATGAACACTGAAGCTTTCTTT	CASPMGPMNTEAFF
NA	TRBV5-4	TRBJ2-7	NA	TGTGCCAGCAGCTTCATAGGGAACGAGCAGTACTTC	CASSFIGNEQYF
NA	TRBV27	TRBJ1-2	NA	TGTGCCAGCAGTCCGCCCCTCCCCAGCTATGGCTACACCTTC	CASSPPLPSYGYTF
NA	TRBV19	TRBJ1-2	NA	TGTGCCAGTAATGAACAGGAGGGACTCTATGGCTACACCTTC	CASNEQEGLYGYTF
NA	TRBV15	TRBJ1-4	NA	TGTGCCACCAGCAGAGAAGGGCATGCAACTAATGAAAAACTGTTTTTT	CATSREGHATNEKLFF
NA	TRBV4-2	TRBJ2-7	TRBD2	TGTGCCAGCAGCCAAGGGACGGGAGGATACTACGAGCAGTACTTC	CASSQGTGGYYEQYF
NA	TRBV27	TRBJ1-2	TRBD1	TGTGCCAGCAGTCCCGGGACAGGTTTGAACTATGGCTACACCTTC	CASSPGTGLNYGYTF
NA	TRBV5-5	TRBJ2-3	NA	TGTGCCAGCACCTACCCAGGGGGAGGGGACACAGATACGCAGTATTTT	CASTYPGGGDTDTQYF
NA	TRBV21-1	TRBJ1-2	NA	TGTGCCAGCAGCAAAGGGTGGGACAGGGAAGCAAACTATGGCTACACCTTC	CASSKGWDREANYGYTF
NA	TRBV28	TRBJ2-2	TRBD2	TGTGCCAGCAGGCTCCCCGGACTAGCGGGAGTGGCGGAGCTGTTTTTT	CASRLPGLAGVAELFF
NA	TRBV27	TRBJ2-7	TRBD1	TGTGCCAGCGGATCCGGGACAGGTCCCTCCTACGAGCAGTACTTC	CASGSGTGPSYEQYF
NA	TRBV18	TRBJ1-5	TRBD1	TGTGCCAGCTCACCAGAGGGGGCCTTCAATCAGCCCCAGCATTTT	CASSPEGAFNQPQHF
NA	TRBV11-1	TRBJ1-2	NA	TGTGCCAGCAGCTCACCGTCAGCTAATCCCAACGATTATGGCTACACCTTC	CASSSPSANPNDYGYTF
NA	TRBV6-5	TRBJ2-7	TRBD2	TGTGCCAGCAGTGGGGTTAGCGGGTATTTCTACGAGCAGTACTTC	CASSGVSGYFYEQYF
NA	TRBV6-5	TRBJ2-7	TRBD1	TGTGCCAGCAGTTACCGGGACAGGGTGCAAGGAGAGCAGTACTTC	CASSYRDRVQGEQYF
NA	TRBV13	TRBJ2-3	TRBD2	TGTGCCAGCAGCTCTACCCTAGCGGGACCCAACACAGATACGCAGTATTTT	CASSSTLAGPNTDTQYF
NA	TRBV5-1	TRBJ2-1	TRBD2	TGCGCCAGCAGCCCCCCAGATGGACTAGCGGCCCGACCCAATGAGCAGTTCTTC	CASSPPDGLAARPNEQFF
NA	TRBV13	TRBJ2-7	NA	TGTGCCAGCAGCCCACGGGACTTAGCGCGCTACGAGCAGTACTTC	CASSPRDLARYEQYF